Shown below are 15 T cell receptor beta chains from a single sample sequenced in a study of blood T cell repertoires in COVID-19. Sequencing used immunoSEQ multiplex PCR; TCRdb keeps in-frame clones, though not all of them. Found here are about 240,000 clones, roughly 90% of them singletons; the top ten hold around 7.2%. The sequenced sample was peripheral blood. These receptors all stem from a man aged 60-69 years who had recovered from COVID-19.

J is TRBJ2-7 and V is TRBV5-8; D is perhaps TRBD1 (5 bases). V was cut by 0 bases and J by 5 bases, with 12 bases left in between. The CDR3 spans 14 residues. Germline V gene lookup returns CDR1 SGHTS and CDR2 YDEGEE. CDR3: CASSLVGRVNEQYF. The CDR3 nucleotides read TGTGCCAGCAGCTTGGTCGGCAGGGTAAACGAGCAGTACTTC.

The sample holds many counts of this clone. The chain is built from TRBV19 and TRBJ2-2, with 8 nucleotides matching TRBD1. V gave up 6 bases and J gave up 8 bases; unmatched junction bases: 5. CDR1 and CDR2 (germline): LNHDA, SQIVND (reference sequence). The CDR3 spans 13 residues. The CDR3 loop reads CASSPGGEGELFF. The CDR3 DNA follows: TGTGCCAGTAGCCCAGGGGGCGAGGGGGAGCTGTTTTTT.

The V and J genes are TRBV6-6 and TRBJ1-5; 9 bases map to TRBD1. V was pared by 5 bases and J by 6 bases, with 14 bases of the junction left unmatched. Germline V gene sequence: CDR1 MNHNY, CDR2 SVGAGI (reference sequence). The CDR3 has 17 residues. This chain's CDR3 is CASSPREGTGSGQPQHF. The CDR3 DNA is TGTGCCAGCAGTCCTAGAGAGGGGACAGGGTCGGGTCAGCCCCAGCATTTT.

The genes are TRBV7-9 and TRBJ2-3, with D tentatively TRBD2 (5 bases). Between the trimmed V and J ends, which lost 1 base and 2 bases, there was a span of 7 bases. Germline loops: CDR1 SEHNR, CDR2 FQNEAQ (reference sequence). The CDR3 is 14 residues long. CDR3 loop: CASSLGLATDTQYF. CDR3 coding DNA: TGTGCCAGCAGCTTAGGGCTAGCCACAGATACGCAGTATTTT.

To note about this clone: The same CDR3 is also encoded by other DNA sequences in this sample. The CDR3 DNA reads as TGCGCCAGCAGCGCAGGACAGGGGGCCTATGGCTACACCTTC. Amino acids: CASSAGQGAYGYTF. The chain links TRBV5-1 to TRBJ1-2, with TRBD1 matching over 11 bases. The V gene's germline CDR1 is SGHRS and CDR2 YFSETQ. The CDR3 spans 14 residues. V was clipped by 4 bases and J by 4 bases; unmatched bases: 3.

The J gene is TRBJ1-5, the V gene TRBV25-1, with TRBD1 as a possible D gene (6 bases). CDR1 is MGHDK and CDR2 is SYGVNS in the germline V gene. CDR3 length equals 15 residues. The V and J ends lost 6 bases and 2 bases respectively, with 14 bases between them. The CDR3 DNA sequence: TGTGCCAGCAGCCCGACAGGAGCCGGCAATCAGCCCCAGCATTTT. Protein sequence: CASSPTGAGNQPQHF.

The chain carries TRBV4-1 and TRBJ1-2, with D tentatively TRBD1 (6 bases). The CDR3 is 16 amino acids. CDR1 and CDR2 (germline): MGHRA, YSYEKL. V was pared by 0 bases and J by 3 bases, with 14 bases between. The CDR3 sequence: CASSQEVSWTDYGYTF. CDR3 sequence (DNA): TGCGCCAGCAGCCAAGAAGTAAGTTGGACAGACTATGGCTACACCTTC.

The CDR3 DNA sequence: TGCGCCAGCAGCCTCCTTCCTCCGGGACAGGGAGGTCAGCCCCAGCATTTT. Its protein product is CASSLLPPGQGGQPQHF. The chain employs TRBV5-1 and TRBJ1-5, with TRBD1 matching over 9 bases. The CDR3 covers 17 residues. After removal of 4 bases from V and 6 bases from J, the junction contained 14 bases not matched to a gene. Germline lookup yields CDR1 SGHRS and CDR2 YFSETQ.

The chain is built from TRBV7-2 and TRBJ2-3, with a possible D match to TRBD2 (6 bases). The CDR3 runs to 15 residues. V was shortened by 6 bases and J by 0 bases, with 13 bases between the two germline ends. CDR1 and CDR2 (germline): SGHTA, FQGNSA. CDR3 region: CASSGGLPSTDTQYF. DNA of the CDR3: TGTGCCAGCAGTGGCGGACTACCCAGCACAGATACGCAGTATTTT.

This clone occurred many times. This same CDR3 is encoded by further DNA sequences in the sample. The chain carries TRBV19 and TRBJ1-2; D gene ambiguous. The CDR3 is made up of 14 amino acids. V dropped 0 bases and J dropped 2 bases, with 7 bases sitting between them. The germline CDR1 and CDR2 sequences are LNHDA and SQIVND (reference sequence). The CDR3 loop is CASSIDGGNYGYTF. The DNA for the CDR3 is TGTGCCAGTAGTATAGATGGAGGGAACTATGGCTACACCTTC.

The genes are TRBV11-3 and TRBJ2-1, with 7 bases that match TRBD2. The CDR3 is 14 amino acids. The V segment lost 0 bases and the J segment 4 bases; nucleotides outside the gene matches: 0. Germline-derived CDR1 and CDR2 are SGHNT and YENEEA. CDR3 residues: CASSLDGGYNEQFF. CDR3 bases: TGTGCCAGCAGCTTAGACGGGGGGTACAATGAGCAGTTCTTC.

This clone has a single count. The V and J genes are TRBV30 and TRBJ2-2; the match to TRBD1 covers 11 bases. CDR3 size: 16 residues. Per germline, CDR1 GTSNPN and CDR2 SVGIG (reference sequence). Trimming at V came to 1 base and at J to 2 bases, leaving 3 bases not matched to a gene. CDR3: CAWSAGTGGNTGELFF. For the CDR3, the DNA is TGTGCCTGGAGTGCCGGGACAGGGGGAAACACCGGGGAGCTGTTTTTT. The variable domain in full, completed from reference TRBV30 and TRBJ2-2, reads SQTIHQWPATLVQPVGSPLSLECTVEGTSNPNLYWYRQAAGRGLQLLFYSVGIGQISSEVPQNLSASRPQDRQFILSSKKLLLSDSGFYLCAWSAGTGGNTGELFFGEGSRLTVL.

The genes are TRBV27 and TRBJ2-7; unclear D gene. The germline gives CDR1 MNHEY, CDR2 SMNVEV (reference sequence). Between the trimmed V and J ends, which lost 5 bases and 3 bases, there was a span of 5 bases. The CDR3 consists of 11 residues. Written as DNA, the CDR3 is TGTGCCAGCAGTACATTCTACGAGCAGTACGTC. This translates into CASSTFYEQYV.

The chain employs TRBV21-1 and TRBJ1-5; the table's D call, TRBD1, has no DNA check behind it. TRBV21-1 is annotated as a pseudogene. The CDR3 contains 14 residues. The CDR3 is CASSNRGANQPQHF. CDR3 nucleotides: TGTGCCAGCAGCAACAGGGGCGCAAATCAGCCCCAGCATTTT.

The rearrangement joins TRBV2 to TRBJ1-1, with 11 nucleotides matching TRBD1. J lost 11 bases, V lost 8 bases, and 7 bases had no gene match. The CDR3 contains 12 residues. CDR1 and CDR2 (germline): SNHLY, FYNNEI. The CDR3 here is CASGDRGIGAFF. CDR3 sequence (DNA): TGTGCCAGCGGGGACAGGGGGATAGGCGCTTTCTTT.